This T cell receptor beta chain was recovered during a study of CD8 T cells in ankylosing spondylitis. MiXCR, applied by TCRdb to the 5' RACE reads, yields one record per CDR3 protein. The sample contains roughly 180,000 distinct CDR3 sequences, 13% of which appear only once. This CDR3 region has 18 residues. CDR1 and CDR2 from the germline V gene are SGHRS and YFSETQ. Trimming stripped 3 bases from V and 0 bases from J, with 20 bases between. Many counts were recorded for this clonotype. This chain joins TRBV5-1 and TRBJ2-3, with D possibly TRBD2 on 5 matching bases. The specimen sequenced was blood, either unsorted or a sorted T cell fraction (not recorded which). The sequence was obtained from a female donor with ankylosing spondylitis or in good health (not recorded which). In nucleotides, the CDR3 is TGCGCCAGCAGCTCCCGGGGAAGTTTTCCATCTAGCACAGATACGCAGTATTTT. This gives the protein CASSSRGSFPSSTDTQYF.